This TCR beta chain appears in the sequencing data of a study of blood T cell repertoires in COVID-19. Study as a whole: The United States, Italy and Spain were the sources of the acute and convalescent COVID-19 samples. T cells, B-cell-depleted T cells, or PBMCs provided the cDNA or gDNA that served as material.

Authors' data handling: Reference gene primer amplification in the assay estimated nucleated cell counts. The data were produced by immunoSEQ multiplex PCR, yet TCRdb's version contains in-frame clones alone and is incomplete. V and J calls plus clone size are reproduced from that table; the DNA served to infer D and trimming. The sample includes some 290,000 clones, roughly nine tenths seen only once; the top ten take about 4%. Germline V gene data show CDR1 as SGHRS and CDR2 as YFSETQ. With 3 bases clipped from V and 1 base from J, the junction kept 4 bases outside the gene matches. CDR3 length: 15 amino acids.

Sequences were obtained from peripheral blood. This sequence originates from a man aged 18-30 years with active or convalescent COVID-19. This chain uses TRBV5-1 with TRBJ1-1, with 9 bases matching TRBD1. The CDR3 DNA follows: TGCGCCAGCAGCTCGCCGGGACAGGGGAACACTGAAGCTTTCTTT. Residues: CASSSPGQGNTEAFF.